This TCR beta chain was identified in a study of regulatory T cells in long-lasting Graves disease. With iRepertoire HTBI primers and Arm-PCR of CDR3 regions, TCR beta libraries were built. TCRdb recomputed calls from the multiplex PCR reads with MiXCR, one row per CDR3 protein. The sample has about 430,000 distinct CDR3 sequences; 15% are singletons. This clonotype was recorded a few times. The CDR3 has 14 residues. V was cut by 1 base and J by 7 bases, with 11 bases left in between. Germline loops: CDR1 MGHRA, CDR2 YSYEKL. As for time point: newly diagnosed GD, antithyroid drugs for less than 3 months. Researchers made the TCR library from RNA that was extracted from PBMCs. The sample was also reused in another study, on T cells in Graves' hyperthyroidism and ophthalmopathy. From that paper: Clonotypes that were expanded in thyroid above 0.001 mostly appeared in blood too.

This clonotype originated in a woman aged 40 to 49 with Graves disease. This rearrangement joins TRBV4-1 to TRBJ2-4; tentatively, D is TRBD2 (6 bases). This specimen consisted of peripheral blood mononuclear cells (PBMCs), obtained at new diagnosis, from a patient treated with antithyroid drugs. The CDR3 here is CASSQGLDVNIQYF. The CDR3 coding sequence is TGCGCCAGCAGCCAAGGACTAGATGTGAACATTCAGTACTTC.